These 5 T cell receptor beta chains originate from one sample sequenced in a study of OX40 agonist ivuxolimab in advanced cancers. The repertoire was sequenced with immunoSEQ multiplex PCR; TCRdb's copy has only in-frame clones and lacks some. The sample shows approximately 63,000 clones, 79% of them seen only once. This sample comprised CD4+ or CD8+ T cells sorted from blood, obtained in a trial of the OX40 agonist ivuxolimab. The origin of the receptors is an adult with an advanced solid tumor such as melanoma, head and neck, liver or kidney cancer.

The CDR3 DNA follows: TGTGCCAGCAGTTTAAGGGGTTGGAGCAATCAGCCCCAGCATTTT. As protein: CASSLRGWSNQPQHF. This chain uses TRBV28 with TRBJ1-5, with a weak D call TRBD1 (5 bases). CDR1 MDHEN and CDR2 SYDVKM come from the germline V gene. This CDR3 is built from 15 residues. V lost 2 bases to trimming and J lost 1 base, with 9 bases between them.

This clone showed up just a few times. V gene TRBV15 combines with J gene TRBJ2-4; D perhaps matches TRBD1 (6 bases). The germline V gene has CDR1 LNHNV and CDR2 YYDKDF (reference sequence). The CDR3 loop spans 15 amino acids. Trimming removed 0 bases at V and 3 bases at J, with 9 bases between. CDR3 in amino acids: CATSRDWTDKNIQYF. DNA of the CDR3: TGTGCCACCAGCAGAGACTGGACAGACAAAAACATTCAGTACTTC.

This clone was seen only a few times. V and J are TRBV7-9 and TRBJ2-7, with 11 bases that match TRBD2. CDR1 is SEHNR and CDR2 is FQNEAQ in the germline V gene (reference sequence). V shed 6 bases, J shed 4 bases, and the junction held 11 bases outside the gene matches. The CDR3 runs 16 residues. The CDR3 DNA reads TGTGCCAGCAGTTCTATAGCGGGAGGGATAGATTACGAGCAGTACTTC. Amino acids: CASSSIAGGIDYEQYF.

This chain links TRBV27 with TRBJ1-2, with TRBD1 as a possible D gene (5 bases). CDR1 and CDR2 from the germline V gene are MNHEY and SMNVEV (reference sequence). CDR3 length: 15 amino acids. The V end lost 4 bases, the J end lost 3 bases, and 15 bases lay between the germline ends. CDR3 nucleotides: TGTGCCAGCAGTTCCGCGGAGGGGCGCGACTATGGCTACACCTTC. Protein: CASSSAEGRDYGYTF.

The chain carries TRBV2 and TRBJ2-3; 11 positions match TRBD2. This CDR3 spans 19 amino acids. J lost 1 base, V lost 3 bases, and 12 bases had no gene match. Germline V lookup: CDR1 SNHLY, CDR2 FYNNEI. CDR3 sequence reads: CASSDLLRTSGPRTDTQYF. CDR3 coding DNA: TGTGCCAGCAGTGACCTTCTAAGGACTAGCGGGCCTCGCACAGATACGCAGTATTTT. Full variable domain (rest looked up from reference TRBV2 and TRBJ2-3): EPEVTQTPSHQVTQMGQEVILRCVPISNHLYFYWYRQILGQKVEFLVSFYNNEISEKSEIFDDQFSVERPDGSNFTLKIRSTKLEDSAMYFCASSDLLRTSGPRTDTQYFGPGTRLTVL.